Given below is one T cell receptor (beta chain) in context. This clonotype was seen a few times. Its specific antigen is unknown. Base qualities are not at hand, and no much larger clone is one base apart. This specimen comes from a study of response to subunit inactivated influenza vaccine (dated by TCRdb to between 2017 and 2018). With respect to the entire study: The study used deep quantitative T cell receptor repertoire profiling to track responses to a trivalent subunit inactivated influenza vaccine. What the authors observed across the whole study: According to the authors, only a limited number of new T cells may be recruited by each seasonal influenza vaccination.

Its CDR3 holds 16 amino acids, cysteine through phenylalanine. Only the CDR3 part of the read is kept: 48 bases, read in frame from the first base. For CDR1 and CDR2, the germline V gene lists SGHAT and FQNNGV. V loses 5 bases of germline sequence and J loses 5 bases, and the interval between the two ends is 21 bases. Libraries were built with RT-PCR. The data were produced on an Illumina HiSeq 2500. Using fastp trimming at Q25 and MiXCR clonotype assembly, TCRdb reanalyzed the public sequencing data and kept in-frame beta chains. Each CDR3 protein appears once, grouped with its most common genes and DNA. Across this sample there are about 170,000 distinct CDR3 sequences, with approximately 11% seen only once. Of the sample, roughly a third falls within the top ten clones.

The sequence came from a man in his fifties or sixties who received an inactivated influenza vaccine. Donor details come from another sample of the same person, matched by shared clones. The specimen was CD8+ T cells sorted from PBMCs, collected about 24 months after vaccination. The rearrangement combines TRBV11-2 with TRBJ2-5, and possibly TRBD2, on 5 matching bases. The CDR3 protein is CASSLAPAGYGETQYF. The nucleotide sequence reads TGTGCCAGCAGCCTCGCACCGGCGGGCTACGGGGAGACCCAGTACTTC. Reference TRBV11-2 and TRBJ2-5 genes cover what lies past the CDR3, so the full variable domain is EAGVAQSPRYKIIEKRQSVAFWCNPISGHATLYWYQQILGQGPKLLIQFQNNGVVDDSQLPKDRFSAERLKGVDSTLKIQPAKLEDSAVYLCASSLAPAGYGETQYFGPGTRLLVL.